The 7 T cell receptor beta chains reported below all come from one sample, sequenced in a study of blood T cells in healthy people across ages. Then a second PCR, running roughly 7 to 11 cycles, was carried out with a sample-barcoded 5' primer and a J-beta primer mix. TCRdb analysed the 5' RACE reads with MiXCR anew, one entry per CDR3 protein. Found here are 850,000 to 1,000,000 distinct CDR3 sequences, 51% of them singletons; the top ten hold around a fifth. The specimen was blood. These receptors were obtained from a woman aged 60-75 years in good health.

This clonotype turned up a few times. The rearrangement links TRBV12-3 or TRBV12-4 to TRBJ1-2, with D possibly TRBD1 on 5 matching bases. This CDR3 has 13 residues. Trimming removed 5 bases at V and 5 bases at J, with 12 bases between. The CDR3 sequence: CASSGRQLYGYTF. CDR3 coding DNA: TGTGCCAGCAGTGGTAGACAGTTATATGGCTACACCTTC.

The rearrangement uses TRBV6-5 and TRBJ2-7, with D perhaps TRBD1 (6 bases). Trimming removed 1 base at V and 6 bases at J, with 10 bases between. Germline-derived CDR1 and CDR2 are MNHEY and SVGAGI. The CDR3 has 13 residues. CDR3: CASSYYRVAEQYF. CDR3 in DNA: TGTGCCAGCAGTTACTACAGGGTTGCCGAGCAGTACTTC.

Only a few counts were recorded for this clonotype. The J gene is TRBJ2-4, the V gene TRBV12-3 or TRBV12-4, with TRBD1 as a possible D gene (5 bases). Trimming took 6 bases from V and 0 from J, leaving 12 bases between them. This CDR3 is built from 15 residues. CDR3 DNA: TGTGCCAGCAGCCGACAGCCTCTAGCCAAAAACATTCAGTACTTC. Translation: CASSRQPLAKNIQYF.

CDR3 bases: TGTGCCACCAGTGATACAGGGGGCTGGAGCTCCTACGAGCAGTACTTC. Translation gives CATSDTGGWSSYEQYF. The genes are TRBV24-1 and TRBJ2-7; 9 bases are a match to TRBD1. The CDR3 covers 16 residues. In germline, CDR1 is KGHDR, CDR2 SFDVKD. J lost 0 bases, V lost 3 bases, and 5 bases had no gene match.

J is TRBJ2-2 and V is TRBV14; 9 bases line up with TRBD1. Trimming cost V 1 base and J 5 bases; bases outside gene matches: 11. This CDR3 spans 18 amino acids. Germline V lookup: CDR1 SGHDN, CDR2 FVKESK. The CDR3 DNA follows: TGTGCCAGCAGCCAAGTTGGTCGAGGACAGGGGAGGACCGGGGAGCTGTTTTTT. Its translation is CASSQVGRGQGRTGELFF.

Only a few counts were recorded for this clonotype. The gene calls are TRBV7-9 and TRBJ2-7; the D is unclear. V lost 2 bases and J lost 5, with 7 bases in between. The germline V gene encodes CDR1 SEHNR and CDR2 FQNEAQ (reference sequence). This CDR3 is built from 12 residues. This chain's CDR3 is CASSLLIDEQYF. The CDR3 coding sequence is TGTGCCAGCAGCTTACTTATTGACGAGCAGTACTTC. The full variable domain, in which reference TRBV7-9 and TRBJ2-7 provide the parts outside the CDR3, is DTGVSQNPRHKITKRGQNVTFRCDPISEHNRLYWYRQTLGQGPEFLTYFQNEAQLEKSRLLSDRFSAERPKGSFSTLEIQRTEQGDSAMYLCASSLLIDEQYFGPGTRLTVT.

Turning to this clonotype: One junction end does not reproduce the germline sequence, and a read error may be involved. The V call is TRBV12-5, the J call TRBJ1-2; the match to TRBD1 covers 11 bases. Per germline, CDR1 LGHNT and CDR2 FRNRAP. This CDR3 comprises 16 residues. The CDR3 region is CASGTWTGGSNYGHTF. The CDR3 DNA sequence: TGTGCTAGTGGTACCTGGACAGGGGGCTCTAACTATGGCCACACCTTC. The full variable domain, its missing parts supplied by reference TRBV12-5 and TRBJ1-2, is DARVTQTPRHKVTEMGQEVTMRCQPILGHNTVFWYRQTMMQGLELLAYFRNRAPLDDSGMPKDRFSAEMPDATLATLKIQPSEPRDSAVYFCASGTWTGGSNYGHTFGSGTRLTVV.